These 30 T cell receptor beta chains share one sample of origin, sequenced in a study of patients and donors after allogeneic stem cell transplantation (dated by TCRdb to the early 2020s). To prepare the library, RT-PCR was applied. Sequencing relied on a NextSeq 550. The raw public reads went through TCRdb reprocessing: fastp at Q25, MiXCR clone calling, in-frame beta chains kept. One record per CDR3 amino acid sequence lists the most common genes and DNA. The sample data list 400,000 to 500,000 distinct CDR3 sequences, and more than 15% of these were observed just once. The ten largest clones add up to 6.5% to 7.5% of the sample. Sequencing used blood, either unsorted or a sorted T cell fraction (not recorded which). These receptors all stem from a human donor who was either an allogeneic HSCT recipient or a stem cell or donor lymphocyte infusion donor (not recorded which). It is not recorded whose cells these are; they may come from a transplant donor.

The V call is TRBV7-8, the J call TRBJ2-5, with 7 bases matching TRBD2. After removal of 6 bases from V and 4 bases from J, the junction contained 11 bases not matched to a gene. The CDR3 length is 15 residues. Germline V gene lookup returns CDR1 SGHVS and CDR2 FQNEAQ. CDR3 nucleotides: TGTGCCAGCAGTGCCGGGACTAAAAAGGGAGAGACCCAGTACTTC. It specifies CASSAGTKKGETQYF.

This clonotype was observed a handful of times. The chain combines TRBV12-3 or TRBV12-4 with TRBJ1-4; TRBD1 agrees at 7 bases. J was trimmed by 3 bases and V by 7 bases; bases with no gene match: 8. The CDR3 totals 15 residues. The CDR3 DNA follows: TGTGCCAGCACCGAGGGGGCGCGGGCTAATGAAAAACTGTTTTTT. This translates into CASTEGARANEKLFF.

This chain uses TRBV27 with TRBJ1-1, with 7 positions matching TRBD1. V dropped 8 bases and J dropped 4; count of bases not matched to a gene: 4. The CDR3 is 12 amino acids. The V gene's germline CDR1 is MNHEY and CDR2 SMNVEV (reference sequence). This chain's CDR3 is CASRQGGTEAFF. CDR3 in DNA: TGTGCCAGCCGACAGGGCGGCACTGAAGCTTTCTTT.

This clonotype was picked up a small number of times. The chain employs TRBV28 and TRBJ2-7, with no clear D. In germline, CDR1 is MDHEN, CDR2 SYDVKM. V was shortened by 3 bases and J by 5 bases, with 17 bases between the two germline ends. This CDR3 spans 15 amino acids. CDR3 nucleotide sequence: TGTGCCAGCAGTTTGCTGGTTTCGGGCACGCACGAGCAGTACTTC. Encoded protein: CASSLLVSGTHEQYF.

This clonotype was picked up many times. J is TRBJ2-1 and V is TRBV12-3 or TRBV12-4, with D uncertain. Trimming stripped 2 bases from V and 5 bases from J, with 16 bases between. The length of the CDR3 is 16 residues. The CDR3 protein is CASSLSSSPGNNEQFF. For the CDR3, the DNA is TGTGCCAGCAGTTTAAGCTCGTCCCCAGGAAACAATGAGCAGTTCTTC.

This clonotype was found a few times. The chain links TRBV20-1 to TRBJ2-7; 7 positions match TRBD1. The germline V gene encodes CDR1 DFQATT and CDR2 SNEGSKA (reference sequence). The CDR3 consists of 15 residues. The junction had 10 bases not matched to a gene; V was cut back by 0 bases and J by 5 bases. CDR3 region: CSARDRRQGINEQYF. As DNA, the CDR3 is TGCAGTGCTAGAGATCGGCGACAGGGTATTAACGAGCAGTACTTC.

The rearrangement uses TRBV20-1 and TRBJ2-3, with D perhaps TRBD1 (5 bases). The CDR3 has 12 amino acids. V lost 5 bases and J lost 2, with 8 bases in between. Looked up from germline, CDR1 is DFQATT and CDR2 is SNEGSKA (reference sequence). The CDR3 nucleotides are TGCAGTGCTCGGACACACACAGATACGCAGTATTTT. This sequence encodes CSARTHTDTQYF.

This clonotype was detected only a few times. The chain carries TRBV24-1 and TRBJ1-4; 9 bases are shared with TRBD1. CDR3 length equals 15 residues. J lost 7 bases, V lost 2 bases, and 4 bases had no gene match. The germline CDR1 and CDR2 sequences are KGHDR and SFDVKD. The CDR3 nucleotides read TGTGCCACCAGTGATTCGGGGACAGGGCTTGAAAAACTGTTTTTT. This encodes CATSDSGTGLEKLFF.

The table lists this clonotype with many counts. The chain carries TRBV6-1 and TRBJ2-2; weak D call: TRBD1 (6 bases). This CDR3 has 16 residues. Trimming took off 9 bases at V and 3 bases at J, with 20 bases between the two ends. CDR1 is MNHNS, CDR2 SASEGT, per germline. The CDR3 region is CARSETGTNHTGELFF. CDR3 DNA sequence: TGTGCCAGATCTGAGACCGGGACAAACCACACCGGGGAGCTGTTTTTT.

The chain is built from TRBV7-8 and TRBJ2-1; 7 bases are a match to TRBD2. Germline V gene data show CDR1 as SGHVS and CDR2 as FQNEAQ. The ends lost 8 bases at V and 5 bases at J; junction bases unmatched: 12. CDR3 length: 15 amino acids. For the CDR3, the DNA is TGTGCCAGCGGGAAGGGCGGGAGAGGGAACAATGAGCAGTTCTTC. As protein: CASGKGGRGNNEQFF.

The chain links TRBV4-3 to TRBJ2-3; D is possibly TRBD2 (7 bases). The length of the CDR3 is 17 residues. Trimming removed 1 base at V and 1 base at J, with 15 bases between. CDR1 and CDR2 (germline): LGHNA, YSLEER. This CDR3 is CASSQALTGGRTDTQYF. The CDR3 bases are TGCGCCAGCAGCCAAGCATTGACGGGGGGCCGCACAGATACGCAGTATTTT.

This clonotype showed up just a few times. J is TRBJ2-7 and V is TRBV20-1, with no clear D. The germline V and J ends were trimmed by 4 bases and 1 base, with 11 bases remaining between them. The length of the CDR3 is 13 residues. Per the germline V gene, CDR1 is DFQATT and CDR2 is SNEGSKA (reference sequence). In DNA, the CDR3 is TGCAGTGCTATTAGGGCTGGTTCCTACGAGCAGTACTTC. Encoded protein: CSAIRAGSYEQYF.

This clonotype has only a few counts. This chain uses TRBV6-1 with TRBJ2-2; tentative D call: TRBD1 (7 bases). Per the germline V gene, CDR1 is MNHNS and CDR2 is SASEGT. The CDR3 has 16 amino acids. Trimming stripped 7 bases from V and 4 bases from J, with 19 bases between. In nucleotides, the CDR3 is TGTGCCAGCACCAAAAGGGGGCTAGCGTTCACCGGGGAGCTGTTTTTT. It codes for CASTKRGLAFTGELFF.

V and J are TRBV3-1 and TRBJ1-2; no definite D call. Germline V lookup: CDR1 LGHDT, CDR2 YNNKEL (reference sequence). The CDR3 consists of 13 residues. V was clipped by 5 bases and J by 7 bases, with 14 bases between them. The CDR3 loop reads CASSESRGFGYTF. CDR3 nucleotides: TGTGCCAGCAGCGAATCCCGGGGTTTTGGCTACACCTTC.

The V call is TRBV10-3, the J call TRBJ1-5; possible D gene TRBD1, 5 bases. CDR1 ENHRY and CDR2 SYGVKD come from the germline V gene. The V gene lost 6 bases and the J gene lost 3 bases, with 6 bases spanning the gap. This CDR3 spans 12 amino acids. The CDR3 here is CAIRDNNQPQHF. In DNA form, the CDR3 reads TGTGCCATCAGGGACAACAATCAGCCCCAGCATTTT.

A few counts support this clonotype. For the CDR3, the DNA is TGTGCCAGTAGCGTGACACTCATGAACACTGAAGCTTTCTTT. Its protein is CASSVTLMNTEAFF. The V call is TRBV19, the J call TRBJ1-1; no reliable D call. V lost 6 bases and J 0 bases, leaving 11 bases between the germline ends. Germline V gives CDR1 LNHDA, CDR2 SQIVND (reference sequence). The CDR3 contains 14 residues.

This clonotype was counted between two and nine times. The CDR3 protein is CASSHPLAAYYNEQFF. The CDR3 nucleotides read TGCGCCAGCAGCCACCCACTAGCGGCGTACTACAATGAGCAGTTCTTC. The rearrangement links TRBV4-1 to TRBJ2-1, with 8 nucleotides matching TRBD2. Germline trimming cut 3 bases from V and 3 bases from J; bases unmatched to any gene: 7. This CDR3 has 16 residues. CDR1 and CDR2 (germline): MGHRA, YSYEKL.

The chain joins TRBV4-1 to TRBJ2-7; TRBD2 matches 13 bases. Per germline, CDR1 MGHRA and CDR2 YSYEKL. J was trimmed by 5 bases and V by 4 bases; bases with no gene match: 5. The CDR3 runs to 15 residues. The chain's CDR3 is CASSRGTSGIHEQYF. CDR3 bases: TGCGCCAGCAGCCGCGGGACTAGCGGGATCCACGAGCAGTACTTC.

This chain uses TRBV14 with TRBJ2-5, with 10 nucleotides matching TRBD2. The CDR3 has 16 amino acids. Germline V gene lookup returns CDR1 SGHDN and CDR2 FVKESK. Trimming at V came to 4 bases and at J to 1 base, leaving 6 bases not matched to a gene. CDR3 bases: TGTGCCAGCAGCCGAGGACTAGCGGCTCTCCAAGAGACCCAGTACTTC. It translates to CASSRGLAALQETQYF.

This sequence joins TRBV12-3 or TRBV12-4 and TRBJ1-1; possibly TRBD1 for D (5 bases). V was clipped by 3 bases and J by 3 bases, with 8 bases between them. This CDR3 region has 13 residues. The CDR3 loop reads CASSLRGYTEAFF. The CDR3 bases are TGTGCCAGCAGTTTGCGGGGGTACACTGAAGCTTTCTTT.

The V and J genes are TRBV6-2 or TRBV6-3 and TRBJ2-2, with 10 bases identical to TRBD2. The V segment lost 2 bases and the J segment 0 bases; nucleotides outside the gene matches: 12. CDR1 is MNHEY, CDR2 SVGEGT, per germline. The CDR3 contains 20 residues. The CDR3 bases are TGTGCCAGCAGTTACCGGGGGGCACTAGCGGGGCCCGCGAACACCGGGGAGCTGTTTTTT. Translating it yields CASSYRGALAGPANTGELFF.

The sample holds a few counts of this clonotype. V is TRBV7-3 and J is TRBJ2-7; 7 bases match TRBD1. Germline V gene sequence: CDR1 SGHTA, CDR2 FQGTGA. Losses at the gene ends were 1 base for V and 5 bases for J; bases not matched to a gene: 14. The CDR3 extends over 17 amino acids. CDR3 loop: CASSLRTRQGVLDEQYF. CDR3 DNA: TGTGCCAGCAGCTTAAGGACCCGACAGGGCGTCTTGGACGAGCAGTACTTC.

This rearrangement joins TRBV6-1 to TRBJ1-5; D gene uncertain. Germline V lookup: CDR1 MNHNS, CDR2 SASEGT. V was clipped by 0 bases and J by 7 bases, with 4 bases between them. This CDR3 is built from 12 residues. The CDR3: CASSEAYQPQHF. Here the CDR3 DNA reads TGTGCCAGCAGTGAAGCTTACCAGCCCCAGCATTTT.

A few counts support this clonotype. The chain combines TRBV6-1 with TRBJ1-5; D remains unclear. The CDR3 covers 14 residues. Trimming removed 2 bases at V and 5 bases at J, with 10 bases between. Per germline, CDR1 MNHNS and CDR2 SASEGT. The CDR3 DNA is TGTGCCAGCAGTGAATTTGTGTGGGATCAGCCCCAGCATTTT. Its translation is CASSEFVWDQPQHF.

The chain recombines TRBV5-1 with TRBJ2-7, with D tentatively TRBD2 (6 bases). Trimming took off 1 base at V and 1 base at J, with 15 bases between the two ends. The V gene's germline CDR1 is SGHRS and CDR2 YFSETQ. CDR3 length: 16 amino acids. The CDR3 loop is CASSLRAGIYSYEQYF. The CDR3 bases are TGCGCCAGCAGCTTGAGGGCGGGAATTTATTCCTACGAGCAGTACTTC.

The chain recombines TRBV20-1 with TRBJ2-3, with unresolved D. The CDR3 is 13 amino acids. The V and J ends lost 6 bases and 1 base respectively, with 11 bases between them. CDR1 and CDR2 from the germline V gene are DFQATT and SNEGSKA (reference sequence). The CDR3 loop reads CSAPRGGTDTQYF. The CDR3 DNA reads TGCAGTGCACCCCGCGGCGGCACAGATACGCAGTATTTT.

The chain is built from TRBV12-3 or TRBV12-4 and TRBJ2-3; D not certain. V lost 3 bases and J 2 bases, leaving 6 bases between the germline ends. The CDR3 runs to 13 residues. CDR3 in DNA: TGTGCCAGCAGTTTGTTACTCACAGATACGCAGTATTTT. This encodes CASSLLLTDTQYF.

The genes are TRBV6-4 and TRBJ2-3; TRBD1 matches 8 bases. After removal of 5 bases from V and 2 bases from J, the junction contained 6 bases not matched to a gene. The germline gives CDR1 MRHNA, CDR2 SNTAGT. The CDR3 is 15 amino acids. The CDR3 DNA follows: TGTGCCAGCAGTTCCAGGGGGCTTCCCACAGATACGCAGTATTTT. Translated: CASSSRGLPTDTQYF.

This clonotype was recorded many times. The gene calls are TRBV4-1 and TRBJ2-7; 8 bases agree with TRBD1. CDR3 length: 15 amino acids. Germline V gives CDR1 MGHRA, CDR2 YSYEKL. Trimming removed 2 bases from V and 6 bases from J; junction bases left unmatched: 9. CDR3 sequence (DNA): TGCGCCAGCAGCCAAAGACCTTTGGACAGGGCCGAGCAGTACTTC. It codes for CASSQRPLDRAEQYF.

The chain links TRBV6-2 or TRBV6-3 to TRBJ2-6; D is unclear. Germline CDR1 MNHEY, CDR2 SVGEGT. Trimming took 5 bases from V and 1 from J, leaving 12 bases between them. The CDR3 covers 16 residues. In DNA form, the CDR3 reads TGTGCCAGCAGTCTGCCCGACGGGTCTGGGGCCAACGTCCTGACTTTC. It encodes CASSLPDGSGANVLTF.